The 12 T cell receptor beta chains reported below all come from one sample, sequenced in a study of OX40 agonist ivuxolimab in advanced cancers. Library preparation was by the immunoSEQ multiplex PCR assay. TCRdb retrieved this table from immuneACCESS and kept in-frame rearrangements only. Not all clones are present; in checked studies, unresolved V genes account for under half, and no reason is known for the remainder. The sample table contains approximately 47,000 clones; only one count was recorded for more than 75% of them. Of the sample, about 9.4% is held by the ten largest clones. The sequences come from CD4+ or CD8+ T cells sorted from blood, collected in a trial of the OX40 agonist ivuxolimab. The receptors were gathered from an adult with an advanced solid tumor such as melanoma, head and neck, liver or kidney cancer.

The CDR3 loop is CASSLTENTEAFF. In DNA, the CDR3 is TGTGCCAGCAGTTTAACTGAGAACACTGAAGCTTTCTTT. This chain joins TRBV27 and TRBJ1-1, with D hard to call. This CDR3 has 13 amino acids. Per the germline V gene, CDR1 is MNHEY and CDR2 is SMNVEV (reference sequence). V lost 2 bases, J lost 1 base, and 5 bases lay in between.

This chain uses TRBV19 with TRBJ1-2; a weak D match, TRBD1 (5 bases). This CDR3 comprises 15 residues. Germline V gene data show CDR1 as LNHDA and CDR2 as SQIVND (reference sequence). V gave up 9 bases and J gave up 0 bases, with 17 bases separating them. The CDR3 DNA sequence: TGTGCCAGCAGAACCGGGGACCTAACTAACTATGGCTACACCTTC. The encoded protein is CASRTGDLTNYGYTF.

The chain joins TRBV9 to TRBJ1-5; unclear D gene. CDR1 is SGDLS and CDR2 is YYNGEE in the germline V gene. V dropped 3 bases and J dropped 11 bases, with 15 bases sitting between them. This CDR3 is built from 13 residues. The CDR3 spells CASSAYIDGAQHF. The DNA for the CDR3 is TGTGCCAGCAGCGCGTACATCGACGGGGCCCAGCATTTT.

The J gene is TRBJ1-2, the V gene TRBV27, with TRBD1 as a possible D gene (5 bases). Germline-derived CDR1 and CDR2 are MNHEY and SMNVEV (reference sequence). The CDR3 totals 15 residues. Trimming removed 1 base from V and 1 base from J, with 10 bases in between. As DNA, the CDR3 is TGTGCCAGCAGTTTATTGGCAGGGAATAACTATGGCTACACCTTC. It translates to CASSLLAGNNYGYTF.

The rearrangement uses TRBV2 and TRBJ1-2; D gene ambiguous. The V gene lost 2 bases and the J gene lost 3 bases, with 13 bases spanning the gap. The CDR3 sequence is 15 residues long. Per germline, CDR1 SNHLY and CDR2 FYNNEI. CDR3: CASSETPKTYYGYTF. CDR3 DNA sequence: TGTGCCAGCAGTGAAACGCCGAAGACTTACTATGGCTACACCTTC.

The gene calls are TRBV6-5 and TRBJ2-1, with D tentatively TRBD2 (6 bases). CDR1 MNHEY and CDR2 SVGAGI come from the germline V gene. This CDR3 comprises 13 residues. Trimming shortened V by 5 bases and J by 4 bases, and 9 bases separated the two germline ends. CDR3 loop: CASSLGLYNEQFF. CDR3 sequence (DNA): TGTGCCAGCAGTCTGGGACTTTACAATGAGCAGTTCTTC.

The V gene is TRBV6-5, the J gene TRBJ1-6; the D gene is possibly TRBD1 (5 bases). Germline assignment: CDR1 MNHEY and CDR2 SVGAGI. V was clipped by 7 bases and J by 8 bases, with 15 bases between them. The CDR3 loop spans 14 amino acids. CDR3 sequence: CASIRSGTHSPLHF. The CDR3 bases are TGTGCCAGCATCAGATCAGGGACCCATTCACCCCTCCACTTT.

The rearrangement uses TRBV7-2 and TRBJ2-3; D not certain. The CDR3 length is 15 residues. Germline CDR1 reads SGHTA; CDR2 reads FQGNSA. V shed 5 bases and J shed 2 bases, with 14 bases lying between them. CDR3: CASSPQDRYTDTQYF. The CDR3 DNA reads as TGTGCCAGCAGCCCACAAGATCGATACACAGATACGCAGTATTTT.

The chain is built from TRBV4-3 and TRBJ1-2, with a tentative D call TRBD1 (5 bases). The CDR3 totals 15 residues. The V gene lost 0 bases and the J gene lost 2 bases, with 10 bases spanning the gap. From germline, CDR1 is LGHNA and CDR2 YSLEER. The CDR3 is CASSQEQEENYGYTF. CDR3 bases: TGCGCCAGCAGCCAAGAACAGGAGGAGAACTATGGCTACACCTTC.

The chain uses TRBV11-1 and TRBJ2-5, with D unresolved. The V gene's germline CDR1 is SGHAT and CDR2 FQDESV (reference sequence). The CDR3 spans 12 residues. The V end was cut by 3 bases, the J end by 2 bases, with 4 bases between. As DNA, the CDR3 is TGTGCCAGCAGCTTCCTTCAAGAGACCCAGTACTTC. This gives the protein CASSFLQETQYF. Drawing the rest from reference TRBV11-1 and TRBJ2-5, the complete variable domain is EAEVAQSPRYKITEKSQAVAFWCDPISGHATLYWYRQILGQGPELLVQFQDESVVDDSQLPKDRFSAERLKGVDSTLKIQPAELGDSAMYLCASSFLQETQYFGPGTRLLVL.

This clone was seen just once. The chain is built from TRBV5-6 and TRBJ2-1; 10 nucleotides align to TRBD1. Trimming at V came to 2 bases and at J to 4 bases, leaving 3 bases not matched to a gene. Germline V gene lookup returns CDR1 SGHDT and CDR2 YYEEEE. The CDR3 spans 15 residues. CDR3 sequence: CASSFGTGAYNEQFF. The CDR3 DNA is TGTGCCAGCAGCTTCGGGACAGGGGCTTACAATGAGCAGTTCTTC.

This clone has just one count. This chain's CDR3 is CATSLRESTDTQYF. CDR3 in DNA: TGTGCCACCAGCTTGCGGGAGTCCACAGATACGCAGTATTTT. The chain employs TRBV15 and TRBJ2-3; 7 bases agree with TRBD2. V shed 5 bases, J shed 2 bases, and the junction held 4 bases outside the gene matches. This CDR3 has 14 residues. Germline CDR1 is LNHNV and CDR2 is YYDKDF (reference sequence).